Each of the 13 T cell receptor beta chains below was sequenced from the same sample in a study of blood T cells in healthy people across ages. A second PCR, run for about 6 to 11 cycles, used a sample-barcoded 5' primer plus a J-beta primer mix. A single record per CDR3 protein comes from TCRdb applying MiXCR to the 5' RACE reads. The repertoire holds 650,000 to 900,000 distinct CDR3 sequences, with approximately 67% as singletons. Sample: blood. Source of these receptors: a man aged 25 to 45 in good health.

The chain uses TRBV5-6 and TRBJ1-1; 8 bases line up with TRBD1. J gave up 5 bases and V 3 bases, and 6 bases lay outside the gene matches. Germline V CDR1 and CDR2: SGHDT, YYEEEE. CDR3 length equals 14 residues. DNA of the CDR3: TGTGCCAGCAGCTGGGGTAGACAGGGGACTGAAGCTTTCTTT. Encoded protein: CASSWGRQGTEAFF.

This clonotype was counted once. The chain links TRBV5-1 to TRBJ2-3; D is ambiguous. V was clipped by 0 bases and J by 4 bases, with 9 bases between them. The CDR3 runs to 14 residues. From germline, CDR1 is SGHRS and CDR2 YFSETQ. As DNA, the CDR3 is TGCGCCAGCAGCTTGGAAGGCCTTCCAGATACGCAGTATTTT. This gives the protein CASSLEGLPDTQYF.

The chain combines TRBV7-8 with TRBJ2-1, with D perhaps TRBD1 or TRBD2 (6 bases each). Matching the DNA end better, TRBJ2-7 makes the J call doubtful. This CDR3 region has 15 residues. Germline V gene data show CDR1 as SGHVS and CDR2 as FQNEAQ. CDR3 sequence (DNA): TGTGCCAGCAGCTTAGGTGGGGGGCTACTCAATGAGCAGTACTTC. Translated: CASSLGGGLLNEQYF.

The chain recombines TRBV9 with TRBJ2-6; D possibly matches TRBD1 or TRBD2 (6 bases each). Germline CDR1 SGDLS, CDR2 YYNGEE. Trimming removed 5 bases at V and 2 bases at J, with 14 bases between. The CDR3 is 16 residues long. CDR3 bases: TGTGCCAGCAGGGACTACAGGGACACTGGGGCCAACGTCCTGACTTTC. This codes for CASRDYRDTGANVLTF.

The V call is TRBV5-1, the J call TRBJ2-3, with D possibly being TRBD1 (5 bases). Deletions cut 4 bases from V and 2 bases from J, with 14 bases between. CDR1 SGHRS and CDR2 YFSETQ come from the germline V gene. This CDR3 spans 15 amino acids. CDR3 nucleotide sequence: TGCGCCAGCAGCGGTCGGACACCTAACACAGATACGCAGTATTTT. It specifies CASSGRTPNTDTQYF. The full variable domain, with the rest looked up from reference TRBV5-1 and TRBJ2-3, is KAGVTQTPRYLIKTRGQQVTLSCSPISGHRSVSWYQQTPGQGLQFLFEYFSETQRNKGNFPGRFSGRQFSNSRSEMNVSTLELGDSALYLCASSGRTPNTDTQYFGPGTRLTVL.

CDR3 DNA sequence: TGCAGCGTTGAAAGAGCGGGGGGTGAGACCCAGTACTTC. Translated, it gives CSVERAGGETQYF. The gene calls are TRBV29-1 and TRBJ2-5; 9 nucleotides match TRBD2. CDR3 size: 13 residues. V gave up 2 bases and J gave up 5 bases; unmatched junction bases: 3. Germline V lookup: CDR1 SQVTM, CDR2 ANQGSEA.

V is TRBV5-1 and J is TRBJ2-5, with TRBD1 matching over 10 bases. This CDR3 has 16 amino acids. V trimming: 3 bases; J trimming: 5 bases; junction bases outside the gene matches: 10. Germline CDR1 reads SGHRS; CDR2 reads YFSETQ. DNA of the CDR3: TGCGCCAGCAGCTCGCTTCGGACAGGGGGAAGTGAGACCCAGTACTTC. Its protein product is CASSSLRTGGSETQYF.

The genes are TRBV7-2 and TRBJ1-2, with D uncertain. There are 13 residues in the CDR3. The germline CDR1 and CDR2 sequences are SGHTA and FQGNSA. V was clipped by 1 base and J by 4 bases, with 7 bases between them. This chain's CDR3 is CASSLEVFYGYTF. The CDR3 DNA reads as TGTGCCAGCAGCTTAGAGGTGTTCTATGGCTACACCTTC. Supplemented by reference TRBV7-2 and TRBJ1-2, the full variable domain reads GAGVSQSPSNKVTEKGKDVELRCDPISGHTALYWYRQSLGQGLEFLIYFQGNSAPDKSGLPSDRFSAERTGGSVSTLTIQRTQQEDSAVYLCASSLEVFYGYTFGSGTRLTVV.

This clonotype was counted at least ten times. The rearrangement uses TRBV20-1 and TRBJ1-4; tentative D call: TRBD1 (5 bases). There are 15 residues in the CDR3. Looked up from germline, CDR1 is DFQATT and CDR2 is SNEGSKA (reference sequence). Trimming removed 0 bases from V and 7 bases from J, with 15 bases in between. CDR3 coding DNA: TGCAGTGCTAGAGATCATCAGGGAGCGGGTGAAAAACTGTTTTTT. Residues: CSARDHQGAGEKLFF.

This clonotype was observed once. The rearrangement links TRBV5-1 to TRBJ2-7; D unresolved. Deletions cut 0 bases from V and 0 bases from J, with 10 bases between. CDR3 size: 15 residues. CDR1 is SGHRS and CDR2 is YFSETQ in the germline V gene. The CDR3 DNA follows: TGCGCCAGCAGCTTGGACAGAGAAAACTCCTACGAGCAGTACTTC. Residues: CASSLDRENSYEQYF. Variable domain in full (rest from reference TRBV5-1 and TRBJ2-7): KAGVTQTPRYLIKTRGQQVTLSCSPISGHRSVSWYQQTPGQGLQFLFEYFSETQRNKGNFPGRFSGRQFSNSRSEMNVSTLELGDSALYLCASSLDRENSYEQYFGPGTRLTVT.

In this sample, this clonotype turned up a few times. This sequence joins TRBV2 and TRBJ2-7; 7 positions match TRBD2. Losses at the gene ends were 8 bases for V and 3 bases for J; bases not matched to a gene: 4. This CDR3 contains 12 residues. Germline CDR1 reads SNHLY; CDR2 reads FYNNEI. The CDR3 sequence: CASLAGDYEQYF. The CDR3 DNA sequence: TGTGCCAGCCTGGCGGGGGACTACGAGCAGTACTTC.

The CDR3, as DNA: TGTGCCAGCAGCCAAGGCGGGGGCCGCTCAGATACGCAGTATTTT. Protein sequence: CASSQGGGRSDTQYF. This chain connects TRBV3-1 to TRBJ2-3; tentatively, D is TRBD2 (7 bases). Trimming stripped 1 base from V and 4 bases from J, with 12 bases between. The V gene's germline CDR1 is LGHDT and CDR2 YNNKEL (reference sequence). CDR3 length: 15 amino acids.

The chain has TRBV30 and TRBJ1-6, with D possibly being TRBD1 (6 bases). Trimming shortened V by 0 bases and J by 3 bases, and 9 bases separated the two germline ends. Germline CDR1 GTSNPN, CDR2 SVGIG (reference sequence). CDR3 size: 15 residues. Here the CDR3 reads CAWSVGQSYNSPLHF. The CDR3 bases are TGTGCCTGGAGTGTAGGACAGAGCTATAATTCACCCCTCCACTTT.